The clone carrying this TCR beta chain appeared many times. Its antigen is not known. TCRdb re-called the RT-PCR reads through MiXCR, storing one row per CDR3 protein. The sample lists roughly 570,000 distinct CDR3 sequences, around 13% occurring once. Germline loops: CDR1 WSHSY, CDR2 SAAADI. There are 17 residues in the CDR3. V was pared by 2 bases and J by 2 bases, with 19 bases between. The entry originates in a study of response to subunit inactivated influenza vaccine. Overall study findings and caveats: Each seasonal flu vaccination may recruit only limited new T cells, authors suggested.

The clonotype comes from a man between 50 and 59 years old who received an inactivated influenza vaccine. This chain joins TRBV10-2 and TRBJ2-7; no reliable D call. This sample comprised PBMCs from blood, obtained less than 13 days after vaccination. The CDR3 spells CASSEPYRIGGAYEQYF. As DNA, the CDR3 is TGCGCCAGCAGTGAGCCATACAGAATCGGCGGCGCCTACGAGCAGTACTTC.